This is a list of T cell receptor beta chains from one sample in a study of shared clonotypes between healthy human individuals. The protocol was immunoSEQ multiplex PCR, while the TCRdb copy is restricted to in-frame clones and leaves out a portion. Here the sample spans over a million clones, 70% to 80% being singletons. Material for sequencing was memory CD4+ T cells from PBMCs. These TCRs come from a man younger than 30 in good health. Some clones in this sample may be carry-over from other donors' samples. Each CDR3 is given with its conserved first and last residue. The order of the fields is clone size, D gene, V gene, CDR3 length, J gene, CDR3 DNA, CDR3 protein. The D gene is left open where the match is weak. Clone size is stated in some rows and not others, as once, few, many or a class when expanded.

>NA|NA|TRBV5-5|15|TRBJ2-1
TGTGCCAGCAGCCCGGTCGGGTCCTTAAACAATGAGCAGTTCTTC
CASSPVGSLNNEQFF
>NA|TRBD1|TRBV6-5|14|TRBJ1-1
TGTGCCAGCAATTTACAGGGGTCTGACACTGAAGCTTTCTTT
CASNLQGSDTEAFF
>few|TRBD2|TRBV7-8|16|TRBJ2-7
TGTGCCAGCAGCTTAGGTTTAGCGGGAGGCCCCGACGAGCAGTACTTC
CASSLGLAGGPDEQYF
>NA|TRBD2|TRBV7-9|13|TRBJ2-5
TGTGCCAGCAGCGCGACTAGCGGCGAGACCCAGTACTTC
CASSATSGETQYF
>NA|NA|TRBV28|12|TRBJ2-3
TGTGCCAGCAGTGAACTTGCGGATACGCAGTATTTT
CASSELADTQYF
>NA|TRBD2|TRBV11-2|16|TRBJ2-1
TGTGCCAGCAGCTTATACACTAGCGGGAGTTACAATGAGCAGTTCTTC
CASSLYTSGSYNEQFF
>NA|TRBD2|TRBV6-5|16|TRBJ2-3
TGTGCCAGCAGTTACCTAAGCGGGATGCGCACAGATACGCAGTATTTT
CASSYLSGMRTDTQYF
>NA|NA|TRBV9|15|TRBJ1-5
TGTGCCAGCAGCGTGGGGGGCAGGGACAATCAGCCCCAGCATTTT
CASSVGGRDNQPQHF
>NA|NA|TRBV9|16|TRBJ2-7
TGTGCCAGCAGCGTAGAATTAGGGCAGGGGCCCTACGAGCAGTACTTC
CASSVELGQGPYEQYF
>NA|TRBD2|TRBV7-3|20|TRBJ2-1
TGTGCCAGCAGCTCAAGGGGGACTAGCGGCATCTTTGGGTCCTACAATGAGCAGTTCTTC
CASSSRGTSGIFGSYNEQFF
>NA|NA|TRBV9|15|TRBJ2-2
TGTGCCAGCAGCGTCCGATCTGGATTCACCGGGGAGCTGTTTTTT
CASSVRSGFTGELFF
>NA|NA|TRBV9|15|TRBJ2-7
TGTGCCAGCAGCGTAGGGGTTAGCGGCACTTACGAGCAGTACTTC
CASSVGVSGTYEQYF
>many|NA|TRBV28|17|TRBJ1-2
TGTGCCAGCAGTTTGGGAGGGGGAGTCCAGGAAATCTACGGCTACACCTTC
CASSLGGGVQEIYGYTF
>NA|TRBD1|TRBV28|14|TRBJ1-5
TGTGCCAGCAGTTTTGGGACAGGACGATGGCCCCAGCATTTT
CASSFGTGRWPQHF
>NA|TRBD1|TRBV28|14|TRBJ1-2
TGTGCCAGCAGCTTCACAGGGGGAGGATATGGCTACACCTTC
CASSFTGGGYGYTF
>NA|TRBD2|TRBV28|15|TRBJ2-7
TGTGCCAGCAGTTCCACCTCTAGCGGAGACTACGAGCAGTACTTC
CASSSTSSGDYEQYF
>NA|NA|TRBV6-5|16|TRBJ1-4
TGTGCCAGCAGTTACTCGTTGACAGGAACTAATGAAAAACTGTTTTTT
CASSYSLTGTNEKLFF
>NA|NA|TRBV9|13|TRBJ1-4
TGTGCCAGCAGCGCTGCAACTAATGAAAAACTGTTTTTT
CASSAATNEKLFF
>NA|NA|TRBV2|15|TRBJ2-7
TGTGCCAGCAGAAGCTCGTTCCCTAAGACCTACGAGCAGTACTTC
CASRSSFPKTYEQYF
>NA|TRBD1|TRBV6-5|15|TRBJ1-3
TGTGCCAGCAGTACCCGACAGGGTTCTGGAAACACCATATATTTT
CASSTRQGSGNTIYF
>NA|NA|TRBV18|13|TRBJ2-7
TGTGCCAGCTCACCACCGCAAACAAACGAGCAGTACTTC
CASSPPQTNEQYF
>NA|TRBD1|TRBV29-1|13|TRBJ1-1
TGCAGCGCGCGGACAGGGGGCCTCACCGAAGCTTTCTTT
CSARTGGLTEAFF
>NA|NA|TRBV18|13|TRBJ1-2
TGTGCCAGCTCACCGGAAACAGGGAGCGGCTACACCTTC
CASSPETGSGYTF
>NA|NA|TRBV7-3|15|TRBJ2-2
TGTGCCAGCAGCCAAAGTCAGGGGAACACCGGGGAGCTGTTTTTT
CASSQSQGNTGELFF
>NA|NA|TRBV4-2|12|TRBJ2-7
TGTGCCAGCGGGTCCAGCTCCTACGAGCAGTACTTC
CASGSSSYEQYF
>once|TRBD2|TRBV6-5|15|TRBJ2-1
TGTGCCAGCAGTTACTCGGTAGCGGGAGGCAATGAGCAGTTCTTC
CASSYSVAGGNEQFF
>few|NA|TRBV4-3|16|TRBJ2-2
TGCGCCAGCAGCCAAGTTGGCGGCGCGAACACCGGGGAGCTGTTTTTT
CASSQVGGANTGELFF
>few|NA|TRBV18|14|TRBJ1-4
TGTGCCAGCTCACCAGGGTCAGACGGTGAAAAACTGTTTTTT
CASSPGSDGEKLFF
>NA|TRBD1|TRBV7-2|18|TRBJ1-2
TGTGCCAGCAGCTTAGTTTTGGGACAGGGGCCGGGGATGTATGGCTACACCTTC
CASSLVLGQGPGMYGYTF
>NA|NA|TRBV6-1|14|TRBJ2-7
TGTGCCAGCAGTGAAGCAGCAGGACCTTACGAGCAGTACTTC
CASSEAAGPYEQYF
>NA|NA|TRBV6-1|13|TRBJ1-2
TGTGCCAGCACCGGGGGCGCGGCGGTAGGCTACACCTTC
CASTGGAAVGYTF
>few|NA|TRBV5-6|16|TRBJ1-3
TGTGCCAGCAGCTCACCGGTGGGGACGCCTGGAAACACCATATATTTT
CASSSPVGTPGNTIYF
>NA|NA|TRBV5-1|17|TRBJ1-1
TGCGCCAGCAGCTTGTTTGGGGGGTTTGAGATGAACACTGAAGCTTTCTTT
CASSLFGGFEMNTEAFF
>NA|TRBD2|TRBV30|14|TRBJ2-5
TGTGCCTGGAGTAGCGGGGCCCTCGGGGTGACCCAGTACTTC
CAWSSGALGVTQYF
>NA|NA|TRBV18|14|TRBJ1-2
TGTGCCAGCTCCCTACCCTGGGCAAATCTTGGCTACACCTTC
CASSLPWANLGYTF
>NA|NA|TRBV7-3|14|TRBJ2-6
TGTGCCAGCAGCTTTTCGGTAGGGGCCAACGTCCTGACTTTC
CASSFSVGANVLTF
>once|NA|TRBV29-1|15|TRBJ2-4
TGCAGCGTTGAAGAGGGGACCGGGGCCAAAAACATTCAGTACTTC
CSVEEGTGAKNIQYF
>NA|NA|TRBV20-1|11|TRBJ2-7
TGCAGTGCTTCCCACATGAACGAGCAGTACTTC
CSASHMNEQYF
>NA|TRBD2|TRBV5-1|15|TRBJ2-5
TGCGCCAGCAGCTTGGGAGCGGGAGTAGGAGAGACCCAGTACTTC
CASSLGAGVGETQYF
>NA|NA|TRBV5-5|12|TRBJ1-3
TGTGCCAGCAGCCCGACAGGAAACACCATATATTTT
CASSPTGNTIYF
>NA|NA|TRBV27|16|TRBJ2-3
TGTGCCAGCAGTGATACTCAGGGGTTCGGCACAGATACGCAGTATTTT
CASSDTQGFGTDTQYF
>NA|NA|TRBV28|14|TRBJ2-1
TGTGCCAGCCGCGAGGGGGGGCCCCTGCGAGAGCAGTTCTTC
CASREGGPLREQFF
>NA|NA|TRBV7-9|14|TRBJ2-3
TGTGCCAGCAGCTTGGGGGGATTTGAAGATACGCAGTATTTT
CASSLGGFEDTQYF
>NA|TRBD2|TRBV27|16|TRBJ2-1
TGTGCCAGCAGTTTAGCGGGCGGGAGGATGAGGAATGAGCAGTTCTTC
CASSLAGGRMRNEQFF
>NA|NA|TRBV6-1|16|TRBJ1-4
TGTGCCAGCAGTGAAGTGGGGCTTGCAACTAATGAAAAACTGTTTTTT
CASSEVGLATNEKLFF
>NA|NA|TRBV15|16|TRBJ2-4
TGTGCCACCAGCAGAGGCCATCCCGGGAAAGGAAACATTCAGTACTTC
CATSRGHPGKGNIQYF
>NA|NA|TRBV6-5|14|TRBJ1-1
TGTGCCAGCATCCCGCCAGGGCTGAACACTGAAGCTTTCTTT
CASIPPGLNTEAFF
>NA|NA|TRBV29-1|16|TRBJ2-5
TGCAGCGTTGAAAACCCCTTCGGGGGGCGCCAGGAGACCCAGTACTTC
CSVENPFGGRQETQYF
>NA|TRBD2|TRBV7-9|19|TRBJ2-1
TGTGCCAGCAGCGCTAGAGGGACTAGCGGGAGTGTCTATAACAATGAGCAGTTCTTC
CASSARGTSGSVYNNEQFF
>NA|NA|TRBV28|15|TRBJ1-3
TGTGCCAGCAGACAACTCGGGGGAGCTGGAAACACCATATATTTT
CASRQLGGAGNTIYF
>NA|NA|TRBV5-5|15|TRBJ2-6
TGTGCCAGCAGCTTGGTGCCCTCTGGGGCCAACGTCCTGACTTTC
CASSLVPSGANVLTF
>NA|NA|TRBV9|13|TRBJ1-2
TGTGCCAGCAGCGTAATGTCCCGCGACGGCTACACCTTC
CASSVMSRDGYTF
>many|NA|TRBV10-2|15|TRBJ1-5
TGCGCCAGCAGTGTACAGTTAGATAGCAATCAGCCCCAGCATTTT
CASSVQLDSNQPQHF
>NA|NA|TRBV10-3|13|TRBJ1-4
TGTGCCATCAAGAGCCGGGAGGGGGAAAAACTGTTTTTT
CAIKSREGEKLFF